This TCR beta chain was observed in a study of blood T cell repertoires in COVID-19 (dated by TCRdb to about 2020). Turning to the overall study: Collaborator samples came from the United States, Italy and Spain and covered acute and convalescent phases of COVID-19. Nearly every sample came with metadata listing a de-identified subject ID, COVID-19 status, age in years and sex. Deeply sampled blood TCRbeta repertoires from subjects exposed to, actively infected with, or recovered from COVID-19 were included in the dataset. Samples came from the ongoing ImmuneRACE study (first 160 participants) plus 1,254 subjects from 6 global collaborators. The prospective study material was composed of cDNA or gDNA derived from T cells, B-cell-depleted T cells, or PBMCs. Where available, HLA class I and class II types were obtained from metadata supplied by the sample provider rather than from assay-based typing. The repertoires were made available in a free public database intended to serve as a resource for research on the immune response to SARS-CoV-2.

V and J are trimmed by 4 bases and 5 bases, and the gene matches miss 3 bases of the junction. Inclusive of the bounding cysteine and phenylalanine, the CDR3 is 13 residues long. CDR3 DNA is the only sequence kept; it has 39 bases, read in frame from the first base. The germline V gene sets CDR1 to KGHSH and CDR2 to LQKENI. Regarding this clone: Its antigen target is currently unknown. No quality values exist for individual bases; no much larger clone is one base distant.

TCRbeta CDR3 regions were amplified from genomic DNA by means of the immunoSEQ Assay, a bias-controlled multiplex PCR. Under the source paper's analysis protocol: Within the assay, amplification of reference gene primers was used to estimate how many nucleated cells each sample contained. Sequence reads were collapsed and filtered to measure the absolute abundance of every unique TCRbeta CDR3 rearrangement. For each sample, productive Simpson clonality was calculated as the square root of Simpson's diversity index across productive rearrangements. In its TCRdb copy, this immuneACCESS table keeps in-frame sequences only and misses some clones. Where compared with another copy, unresolved V genes explain less than half of these, and the others have no known cause. V, J and clone size reflect that table, while D and trimming were determined from the DNA. The table for this sample lists roughly 250,000 clones; around 89% of them were counted only once. Together, the top ten hold around 0.8% of the sample.

On the study overall, not on this receptor specifically: Clinical and demographic metadata were provided uncurated, with the amount varying by source and participant.

Collaborating institutions collected whole blood in K2EDTA tubes following their own protocols. For TCRbeta analysis, collaborator samples were shipped as frozen whole blood, as isolated PBMCs, or as DNA extracted from either sample type. This receptor was taken from a man aged 25-45 years with acute or convalescent COVID-19. Specimen: peripheral blood. Here the chain combines TRBV18 and TRBJ2-7, and 9 junction bases match TRBD1. This receptor carries the CDR3 CASSRGQGDEQYF. The sequenced DNA is TGTGCCAGCTCACGGGGACAGGGTGACGAGCAGTACTTC.